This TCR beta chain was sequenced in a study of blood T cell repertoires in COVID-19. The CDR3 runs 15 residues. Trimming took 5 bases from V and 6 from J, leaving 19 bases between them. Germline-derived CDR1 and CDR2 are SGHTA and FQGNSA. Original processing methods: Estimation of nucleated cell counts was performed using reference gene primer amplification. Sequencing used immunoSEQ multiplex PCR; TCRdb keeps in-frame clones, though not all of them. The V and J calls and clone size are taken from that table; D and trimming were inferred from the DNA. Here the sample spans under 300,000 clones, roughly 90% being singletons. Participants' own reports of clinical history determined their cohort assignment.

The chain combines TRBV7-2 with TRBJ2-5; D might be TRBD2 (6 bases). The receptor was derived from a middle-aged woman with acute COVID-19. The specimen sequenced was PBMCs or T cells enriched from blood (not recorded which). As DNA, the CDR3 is TGTGCCAGCAGCCCCAACATTTACGGGAGTCAGACCCAGTACTTC. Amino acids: CASSPNIYGSQTQYF.